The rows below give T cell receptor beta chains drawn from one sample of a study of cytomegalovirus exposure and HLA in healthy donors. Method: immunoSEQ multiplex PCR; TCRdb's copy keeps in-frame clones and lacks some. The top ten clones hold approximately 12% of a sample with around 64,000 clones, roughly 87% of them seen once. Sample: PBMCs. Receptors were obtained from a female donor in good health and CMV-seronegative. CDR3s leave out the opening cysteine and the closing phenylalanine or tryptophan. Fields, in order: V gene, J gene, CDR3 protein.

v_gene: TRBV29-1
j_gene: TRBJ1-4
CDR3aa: SVRARGGDPLMNEKLF

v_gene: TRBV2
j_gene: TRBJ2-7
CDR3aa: ASSELLNSRLRGEQY

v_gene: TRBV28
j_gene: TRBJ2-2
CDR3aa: ASGQGGFTGELF

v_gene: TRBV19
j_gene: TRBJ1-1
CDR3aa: ASSTTGAEAF

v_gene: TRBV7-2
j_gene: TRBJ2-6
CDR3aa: ASIRTSGHSGANVLT

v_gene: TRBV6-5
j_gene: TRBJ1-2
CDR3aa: ASSYSGQVSYGYT

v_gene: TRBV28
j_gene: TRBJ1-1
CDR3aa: ASRTGGPLNTEAF

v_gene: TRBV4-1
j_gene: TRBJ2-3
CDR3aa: ASSPPPGGDTDTQY

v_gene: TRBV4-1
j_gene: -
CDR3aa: ASSQEGQASYEQY

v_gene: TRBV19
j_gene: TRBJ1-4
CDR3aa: ASSILGTASEKLF

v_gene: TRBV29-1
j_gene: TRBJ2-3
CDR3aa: SLGGPSGRDTQY

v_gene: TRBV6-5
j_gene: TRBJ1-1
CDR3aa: ASSYTSGTGGGGAF

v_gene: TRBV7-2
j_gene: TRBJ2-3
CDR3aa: ASSLVGREERDTQY

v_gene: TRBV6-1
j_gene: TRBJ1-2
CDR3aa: ASSGQGRIYGYT

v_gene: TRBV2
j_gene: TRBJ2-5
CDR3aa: ASSETGSHQETQY

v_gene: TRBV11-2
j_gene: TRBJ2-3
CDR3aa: ASSLAGGSTDTQY

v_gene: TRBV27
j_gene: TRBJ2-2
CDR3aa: ASRRQGFGELF

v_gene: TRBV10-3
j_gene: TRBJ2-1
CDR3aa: AIKEASGKGSYNEQF

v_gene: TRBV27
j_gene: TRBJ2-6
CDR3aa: ASSSGTAGANVLT

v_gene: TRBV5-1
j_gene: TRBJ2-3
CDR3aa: ASTPGGSRTDTQY

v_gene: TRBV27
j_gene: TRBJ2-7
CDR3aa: ASSFTSGSSREQY

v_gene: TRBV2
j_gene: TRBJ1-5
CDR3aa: ASSSPGVDQPQH

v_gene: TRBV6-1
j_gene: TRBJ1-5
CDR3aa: ASSENPGYNQPQH

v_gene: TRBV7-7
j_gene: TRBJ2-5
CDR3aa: ASSPSAETQY

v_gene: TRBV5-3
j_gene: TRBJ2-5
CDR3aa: ARGYQETQY

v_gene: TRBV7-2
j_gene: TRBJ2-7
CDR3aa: ASSLWGGSYEQY

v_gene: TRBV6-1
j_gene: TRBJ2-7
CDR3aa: ASSERVAGGGEQY

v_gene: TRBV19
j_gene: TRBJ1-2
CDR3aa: ASSPVSRGYGYT

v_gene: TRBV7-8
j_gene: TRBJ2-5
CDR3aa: ASRLMTGGRQETQY

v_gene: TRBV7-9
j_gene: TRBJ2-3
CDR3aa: ASSRDLSTDTQY

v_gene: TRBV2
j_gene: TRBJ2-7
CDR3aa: ASRGQGGSYEQY

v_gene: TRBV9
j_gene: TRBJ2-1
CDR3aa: ASSGRLADSNEQF

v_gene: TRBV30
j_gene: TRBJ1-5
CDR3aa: AWSGDRGSQPQH

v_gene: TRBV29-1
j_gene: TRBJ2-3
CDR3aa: SVERGNRADTQY

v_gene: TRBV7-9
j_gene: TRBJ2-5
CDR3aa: ASSPKSRLAGADTETQY

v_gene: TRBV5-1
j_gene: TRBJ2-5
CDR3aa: ASSADRATETQY

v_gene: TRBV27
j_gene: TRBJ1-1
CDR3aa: ASSDGTGYPEAF

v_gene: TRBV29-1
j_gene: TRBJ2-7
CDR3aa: SVTGNYEQY

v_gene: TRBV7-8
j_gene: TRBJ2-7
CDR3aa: ASSSSDGAGAYEQY

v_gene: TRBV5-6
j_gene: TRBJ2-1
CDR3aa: ASSPFSRGEQF

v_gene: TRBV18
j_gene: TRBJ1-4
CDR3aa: ASSRQGHGEKLF

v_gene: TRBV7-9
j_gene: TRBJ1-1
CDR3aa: ASNPQGARRTEAF

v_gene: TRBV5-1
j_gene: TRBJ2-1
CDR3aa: ASSLRTGSTYNEQF

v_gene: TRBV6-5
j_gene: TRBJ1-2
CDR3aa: ASSSQQGGYT

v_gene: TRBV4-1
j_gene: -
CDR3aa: ASSRLHTGVSSYEQY

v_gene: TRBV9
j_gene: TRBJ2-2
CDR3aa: ASSPRGSFAFGELF

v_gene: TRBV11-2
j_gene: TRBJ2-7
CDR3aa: ASSDPGTSGSYEQY

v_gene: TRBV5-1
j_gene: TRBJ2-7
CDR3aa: ASSLEGTGGY

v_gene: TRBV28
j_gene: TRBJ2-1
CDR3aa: ASSTAGTSGDEQF

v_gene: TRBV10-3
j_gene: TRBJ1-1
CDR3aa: AISESTEIQAF

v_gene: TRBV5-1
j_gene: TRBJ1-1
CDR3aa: ASGGKFDTEAF

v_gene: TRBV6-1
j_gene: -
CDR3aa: ASSEGRYHEQY

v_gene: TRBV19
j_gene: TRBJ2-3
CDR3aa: ASTDGGTKDTQY

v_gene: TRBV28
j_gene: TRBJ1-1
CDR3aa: ASTITGTGDTEAF

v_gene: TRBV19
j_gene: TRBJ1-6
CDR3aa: ASRSEVVYNSPLH

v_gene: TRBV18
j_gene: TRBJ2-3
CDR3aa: ASSPLSGTSGTDTQY

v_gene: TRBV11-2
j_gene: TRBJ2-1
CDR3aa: ASTALRSGNEQF

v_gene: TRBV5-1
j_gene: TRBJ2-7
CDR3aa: ASSLAGLAGGKGEQY

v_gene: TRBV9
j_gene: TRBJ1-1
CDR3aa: ASSVVEVNTEAF